One sample yielded the 10 T cell receptor beta chains listed below, sequenced in a study of shared clonotypes between healthy human individuals. Repertoires were generated with immunoSEQ multiplex PCR, while TCRdb's copy carries only in-frame clones and drops some. In the table there are 1.4 million to 1.5 million clones, approximately 97% of which are singletons. Sequencing input: naive CD4+ T cells sorted from blood. Subset indicated: CD45RA+ positively selected. The receptors originated from a young man in good health.

The genes are TRBV28 and TRBJ1-5; D not certain. There are 12 residues in the CDR3. Germline loops: CDR1 MDHEN, CDR2 SYDVKM. Deletions cut 4 bases from V and 7 bases from J, with 8 bases between. CDR3 in DNA: TGTGCCAGCAGTTCCCGCCAGCAGCCCCAGCATTTT. Its protein product is CASSSRQQPQHF.

This chain joins TRBV9 and TRBJ2-1; 11 positions match TRBD2. V lost 3 bases and J lost 2; bases outside the gene matches: 10. Germline assignment: CDR1 SGDLS and CDR2 YYNGEE. There are 18 residues in the CDR3. CDR3 sequence: CASSGRNLAGGPYNEQFF. CDR3 in DNA: TGTGCCAGCAGCGGCCGAAACTTAGCGGGAGGGCCCTACAATGAGCAGTTCTTC.

Note on this clone: This CDR3 is also generated by other DNA sequences in the sample. The J gene is TRBJ2-5, the V gene TRBV18, with D possibly being TRBD2 (7 bases). The germline gives CDR1 KGHSH, CDR2 LQKENI. V was pared by 3 bases and J by 5 bases, with 13 bases between. The CDR3 contains 14 residues. The CDR3 sequence is CASSPLQGGETQYF. CDR3 DNA: TGTGCCAGCTCACCTCTACAGGGAGGGGAGACCCAGTACTTC.

The chain uses TRBV30 and TRBJ2-5, with D possibly matching TRBD1 (6 bases). The CDR3 spans 13 residues. The ends were cut back, 7 bases at V and 1 base at J, with 13 bases in the middle. Germline CDR1 and CDR2: GTSNPN and SVGIG (reference sequence). The CDR3 here is CASPGVSQETQYF. The CDR3 DNA follows: TGTGCCTCGCCAGGGGTTTCCCAAGAGACCCAGTACTTC. Drawing the rest from reference TRBV30 and TRBJ2-5, the complete variable domain is SQTIHQWPATLVQPVGSPLSLECTVEGTSNPNLYWYRQAAGRGLQLLFYSVGIGQISSEVPQNLSASRPQDRQFILSSKKLLLSDSGFYLCASPGVSQETQYFGPGTRLLVL.

The V and J genes are TRBV2 and TRBJ1-5, with a possible D match to TRBD1 (6 bases). Trimming took 3 bases from V and 9 from J, leaving 15 bases between them. This CDR3 has 14 amino acids. The germline gives CDR1 SNHLY, CDR2 FYNNEI. This CDR3 is CASSDLTGVGPQHF. The CDR3, as DNA: TGTGCCAGCAGTGATCTGACAGGCGTAGGGCCCCAGCATTTT.

J is TRBJ2-5 and V is TRBV27, with 8 bases lining up with TRBD1. The CDR3 covers 14 residues. The V and J ends lost 6 bases and 1 base, in that order; junction bases with no gene match: 4. CDR1 is MNHEY and CDR2 is SMNVEV in the germline V gene (reference sequence). The CDR3 nucleotides are TGTGCCAGCAGGAAGACAGGGGCCCAAGAGACCCAGTACTTC. Translating gives CASRKTGAQETQYF.

This sequence joins TRBV4-1 and TRBJ1-1, with D hard to call. CDR1 MGHRA and CDR2 YSYEKL come from the germline V gene. V was pared by 0 bases and J by 0 bases, with 17 bases between. CDR3 size: 18 residues. CDR3 amino acids: CASSQDVGVKFMNTEAFF. CDR3 bases: TGCGCCAGCAGCCAAGATGTGGGAGTCAAGTTCATGAACACTGAAGCTTTCTTT.

The rearrangement uses TRBV5-1 and TRBJ1-3; 9 bases match TRBD1. The germline gives CDR1 SGHRS, CDR2 YFSETQ. The V and J ends lost 0 bases and 0 bases, in that order; junction bases with no gene match: 13. The length of the CDR3 is 20 residues. DNA for the CDR3: TGCGCCAGCAGCTTGGCACCGGGACAGGGATTGGGGAGCTCTGGAAACACCATATATTTT. Translated, it gives CASSLAPGQGLGSSGNTIYF. Using reference TRBV5-1 and TRBJ1-3 for the parts outside the CDR3, the full variable domain is KAGVTQTPRYLIKTRGQQVTLSCSPISGHRSVSWYQQTPGQGLQFLFEYFSETQRNKGNFPGRFSGRQFSNSRSEMNVSTLELGDSALYLCASSLAPGQGLGSSGNTIYFGEGSWLTVV.

The chain has TRBV7-2 and TRBJ2-2; the D call may be TRBD1 or TRBD2 (5 bases each). Trimming stripped 3 bases from V and 12 bases from J, with 8 bases between. The germline gives CDR1 SGHTA, CDR2 FQGNSA. The CDR3 has 11 amino acids. CDR3 nucleotides: TGTGCCAGCAGCTTCGGGACGAAGCTGTTTTTT. Its protein is CASSFGTKLFF.

V usage is TRBV28 and J usage is TRBJ2-1; either TRBD1 or TRBD2 may fit D (5 bases each). With 7 bases removed from V and 1 base from J, the gap between germline ends came to 14 bases. Germline V gene sequence: CDR1 MDHEN, CDR2 SYDVKM. CDR3 length equals 15 residues. The chain's CDR3 is CASKTGDGSYNEQFF. The CDR3 nucleotides read TGTGCCAGCAAGACCGGGGACGGGTCCTACAATGAGCAGTTCTTC.